This TCR beta chain was identified during a study of shared clonotypes between healthy human individuals (dated by TCRdb to 2019 to 2021). For context, the study as a whole: A couple of women and a few men aged 18 to 49 years were included in the cohort. Libraries were prepared and TCR repertoires were sequenced by different laboratories using diverse techniques, in order to increase sequencing depth and limit assay-specific biases. Between about 0.9 and 8.9 billion PBMCs per donor were obtained by leukapheresis. For each donor, three plates each were used for CD4 naive and CD4 memory, two plates were used for CD8 naive, and one plate was used for CD8 memory. To estimate repertoire size and how much clonotype sharing occurs between individuals, the study deeply sequenced the blood TCR repertoires of a handful of healthy adults. Points the paper makes about the study in general: Because the study included only a small number of donors, the genetic and exposure-history diversity represented was limited. Estimated clonotype richness was generally larger for naive than for memory subsets. Incomplete sequencing was indicated by rarefaction of sorted-subset datasets, despite the large sequencing depth. Sampling was restricted to blood, and TCR repertoires in tissue are likely to differ from TCR repertoires in blood. Compared with non-shared clonotypes, clonotypes shared by all four sorted-subset donors had higher generation probabilities. Across a handful of donors, around 5% of naive CD4, approximately 3.6% of naive CD8, about 2% of memory CD4, and roughly 0.41% of memory CD8 clonotypes were shared. Pairwise subsampling indicated that sequencing depth was expected to affect the degree of clonotype sharing among donors.

Regarding this clone: What this receptor recognizes is not known. Per-base qualities were not stored, and no clone one base away is much larger.

A distance of 15 bases separates the germline ends of V and J, which lose 7 bases and 4 bases respectively. Reading the germline V gene gives CDR1 MNHNS and CDR2 SASEGT. The CDR3 sequence holds 14 residues, the cysteine and phenylalanine included. The DNA shown is the 42-base CDR3, in frame from base 1. TCR CDR3 regions were amplified from genomic DNA by multiplex PCR using the deep immunoSEQ assay. For each cell subset, the extracted genomic DNA was distributed evenly across all wells of several immunoSEQ 96-well plates, and each plate served as one replicate. For sorted subsets, each replicate PCR was loaded with around 200 ng genomic DNA, equivalent to 25,000 to 30,000 T cell genomes. Purified libraries were measured with a Qubit 3.0 fluorometer, size-checked on a Bioanalyzer 2100, and measured again with the KAPA Library Quantification kit. Every immunoSEQ 96-well plate was sequenced on a dedicated single-read 150-cycle Illumina NextSeq 550 flow cell. In the original analysis: The immunoSEQ output contained only junctional sequences without quality scores, so filtering could not match that applied to full-length reads. Sequences were annotated with PyIR, a Python wrapper for IgBLAST v1.9, using IMGT germline references to assign V/J genes and CDR3. Reads were filtered out if the reads had weak V/J assignments (E-value above 1e-6), no CDR3, stop codons, out-of-frame junctions, or ambiguous translated residues. V3J clonotypes were defined as sequences sharing an identical inferred V gene, J gene, and CDR3 amino acid sequence. Percentage overlap between repertoires was calculated by dividing the number of shared unique clonotypes by the size of the smaller repertoire. Richness of each repertoire was evaluated using RTK rarefaction, the Chao1 estimator, and Recon v2.1 estimates of unobserved clonotypes. For all TCRbeta clonotypes obtained by the gDNA method from a handful of donors, generation probabilities were computed with OLGA. TCRdb provides this immuneACCESS table in a form limited to in-frame rearrangements. Some clones are lacking; in checked studies, under half of them reflect an unresolved V gene, and why the rest are absent is not known. The D gene and trimming were derived from the DNA, and the V and J assignments and clone size from that table. This sample holds a few million clones; 93% were observed only once. Under 0.45% of the sample is held by the ten biggest clonotypes.

The donors were healthy, HIV-negative adults who had no recently reported acute infections or vaccinations. Every donor was a Caucasian adult residing in Nashville, Tennessee, USA. Magnetic negative selection was used to enrich CD4+ T cells, after which naive cells were positively selected on CD45RA and the negative fraction became the memory subset. Blood was collected by leukapheresis, and PBMCs were isolated by Ficoll-Histopaque density gradient centrifugation and then cryopreserved in liquid nitrogen vapor phase. Analytical flow cytometry was used to check the purity and quantity of each magnetically sorted T cell population. Genomic DNA was isolated from each sorted fraction and quantified by UV absorbance on a Nanodrop 2000c.

Recombination connected TRBV6-1 to TRBJ2-3; D gene: possibly TRBD2, on 6 matching bases. The sequence was obtained from a man between 18 and 29 years old in good health. Some clones in this sample may be carry-over from other donors' samples. The source material was naive CD4+ T cells from PBMCs. The cell subset or site label, as the study defines it: CD45RA+ positively selected. The nucleotide sequence reads TGTGCCAGCAACCGGGACTCCCTCCCAGATACGCAGTATTTT. Translation gives CASNRDSLPDTQYF.